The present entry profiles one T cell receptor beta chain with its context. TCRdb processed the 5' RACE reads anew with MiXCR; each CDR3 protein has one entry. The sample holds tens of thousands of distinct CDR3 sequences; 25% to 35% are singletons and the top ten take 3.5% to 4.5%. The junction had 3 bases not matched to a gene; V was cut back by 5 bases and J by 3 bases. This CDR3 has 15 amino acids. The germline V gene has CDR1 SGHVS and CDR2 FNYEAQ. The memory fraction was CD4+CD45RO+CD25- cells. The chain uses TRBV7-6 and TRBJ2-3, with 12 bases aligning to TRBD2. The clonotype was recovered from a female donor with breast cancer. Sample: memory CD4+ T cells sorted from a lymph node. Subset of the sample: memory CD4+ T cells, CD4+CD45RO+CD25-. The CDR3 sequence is CASSRLAGETDTQYF. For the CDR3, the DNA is TGTGCCAGCAGCAGACTAGCGGGAGAGACAGATACGCAGTATTTT.